This TCR beta chain was retrieved from a study of Graves' ophthalmopathy and Graves' hyperthyroidism. Amplifying from RNA transcripts, the study obtained TCR beta CDR3 regions. An opening RT-PCR round employed HTBI primers and preceded a second-round multiplex PCR. TCRdb fed the multiplex PCR reads into MiXCR, producing one record per CDR3 protein. In the table there are around 670,000 distinct CDR3 sequences, 35% to 50% of which are singletons. This clonotype was found a few times. V was shortened by 5 bases and J by 10 bases, with 16 bases between the two germline ends. In germline, CDR1 is SGDLS, CDR2 YYNGEE. The CDR3 covers 14 residues.

The chain joins TRBV9 to TRBJ1-6, with a possible D match to TRBD1 (5 bases). The origin of this receptor is an adult man with Graves' ophthalmopathy. The specimen sequenced was peripheral blood. The CDR3 loop reads CASSLSRGRSPLHF. Written as DNA, the CDR3 is TGTGCCAGCAGTTTATCAAGGGGAAGGTCACCCCTCCACTTT.